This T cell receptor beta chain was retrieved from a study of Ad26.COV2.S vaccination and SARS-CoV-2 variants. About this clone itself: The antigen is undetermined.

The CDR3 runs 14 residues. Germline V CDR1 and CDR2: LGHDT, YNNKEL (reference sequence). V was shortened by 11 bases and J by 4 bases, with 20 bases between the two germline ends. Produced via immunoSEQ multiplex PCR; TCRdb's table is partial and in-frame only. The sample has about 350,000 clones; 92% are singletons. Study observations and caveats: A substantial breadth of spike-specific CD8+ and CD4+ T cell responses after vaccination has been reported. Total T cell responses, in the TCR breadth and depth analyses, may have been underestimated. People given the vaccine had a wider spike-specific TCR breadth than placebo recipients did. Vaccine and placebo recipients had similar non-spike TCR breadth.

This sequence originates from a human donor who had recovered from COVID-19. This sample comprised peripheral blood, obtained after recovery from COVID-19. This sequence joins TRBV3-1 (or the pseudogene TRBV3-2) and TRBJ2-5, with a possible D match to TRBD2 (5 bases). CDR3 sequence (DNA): TGTGCCTCAAATTCGAACGGGGTTCGAGAGACCCAGTACTTC. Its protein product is CASNSNGVRETQYF.